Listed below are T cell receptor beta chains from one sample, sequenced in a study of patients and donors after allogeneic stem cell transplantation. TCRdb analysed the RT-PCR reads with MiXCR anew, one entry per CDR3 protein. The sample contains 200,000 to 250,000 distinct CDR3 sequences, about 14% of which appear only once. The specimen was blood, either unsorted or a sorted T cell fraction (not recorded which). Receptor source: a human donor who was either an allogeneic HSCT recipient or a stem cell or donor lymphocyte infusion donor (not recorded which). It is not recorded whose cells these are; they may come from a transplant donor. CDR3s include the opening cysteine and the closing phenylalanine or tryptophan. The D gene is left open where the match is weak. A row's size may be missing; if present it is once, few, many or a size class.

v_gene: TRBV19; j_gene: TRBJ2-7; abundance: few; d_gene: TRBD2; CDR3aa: CASSPETSGYEQYF; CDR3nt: TGTGCCAGTAGCCCCGAGACTAGCGGATACGAGCAGTACTTC
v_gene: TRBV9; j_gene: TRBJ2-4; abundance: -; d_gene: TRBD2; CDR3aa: CASSAAGTSGGLAKNIQYF; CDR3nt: TGTGCCAGCAGCGCGGCCGGGACTAGCGGGGGTTTAGCCAAAAACATTCAGTACTTC
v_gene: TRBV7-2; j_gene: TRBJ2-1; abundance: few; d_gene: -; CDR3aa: CASSSSQGRRNEQFF; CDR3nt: TGTGCCAGCAGCTCCAGCCAGGGGAGGAGGAATGAGCAGTTCTTC
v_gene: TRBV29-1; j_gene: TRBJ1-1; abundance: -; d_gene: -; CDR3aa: CSSHRGTTEAFF; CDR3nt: TGCAGCTCACATCGGGGGACCACTGAAGCTTTCTTT
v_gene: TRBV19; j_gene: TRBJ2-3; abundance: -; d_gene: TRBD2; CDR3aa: CASSISSGSPRTDTQYF; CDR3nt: TGTGCCAGTAGTATATCCAGCGGGAGTCCCCGCACAGATACGCAGTATTTT
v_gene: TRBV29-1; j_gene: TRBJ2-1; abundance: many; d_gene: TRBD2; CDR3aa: CSVRLAAYNEQFF; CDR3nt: TGCAGCGTACGGCTAGCGGCCTACAATGAGCAGTTCTTC
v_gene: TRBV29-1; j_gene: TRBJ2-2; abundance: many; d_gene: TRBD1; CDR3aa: CSVAFRGTFGGELFF; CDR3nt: TGCAGCGTTGCATTCAGGGGGACCTTCGGCGGGGAGCTGTTTTTT
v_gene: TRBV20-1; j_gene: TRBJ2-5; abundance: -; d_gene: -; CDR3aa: CSAAAGGTETQYF; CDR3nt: TGCAGTGCGGCGGCAGGGGGGACGGAGACCCAGTACTTC
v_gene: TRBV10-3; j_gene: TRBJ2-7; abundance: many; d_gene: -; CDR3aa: CAISDYGGAEQYF; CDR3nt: TGTGCCATCAGTGACTATGGAGGGGCCGAGCAGTACTTC
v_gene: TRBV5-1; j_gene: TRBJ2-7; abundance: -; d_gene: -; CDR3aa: CASSLDSSGYEQYF; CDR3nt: TGCGCCAGCAGCTTGGATAGTAGCGGCTACGAGCAGTACTTC
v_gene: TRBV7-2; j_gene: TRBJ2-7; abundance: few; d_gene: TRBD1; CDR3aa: CASSLGQGAKYF; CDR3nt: TGTGCCAGCAGCTTAGGACAGGGGGCAAAGTACTTC
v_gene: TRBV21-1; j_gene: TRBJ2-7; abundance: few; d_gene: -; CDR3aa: CASSNPNEQYF; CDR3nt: TGTGCCAGCAGCAACCCGAACGAGCAGTACTTC
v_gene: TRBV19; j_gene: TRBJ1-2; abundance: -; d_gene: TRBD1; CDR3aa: CASTTDRAGYTF; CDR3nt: TGTGCCAGTACCACGGACAGGGCTGGCTACACCTTC
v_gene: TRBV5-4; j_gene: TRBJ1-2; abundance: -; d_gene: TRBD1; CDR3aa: CASSRGQGNRNYGYTF; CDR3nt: TGTGCCAGCAGCCGGGGACAGGGTAATAGGAACTATGGCTACACCTTC
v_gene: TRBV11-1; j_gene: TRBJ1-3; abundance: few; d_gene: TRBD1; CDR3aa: CASSPQVRQGAGRNTIYF; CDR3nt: TGTGCCAGCAGCCCGCAAGTCAGACAGGGGGCCGGTAGAAACACCATATATTTT
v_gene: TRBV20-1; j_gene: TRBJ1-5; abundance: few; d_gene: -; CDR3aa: CSASYGNMNQPQHF; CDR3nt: TGCAGTGCTAGTTACGGGAATATGAATCAGCCCCAGCATTTT
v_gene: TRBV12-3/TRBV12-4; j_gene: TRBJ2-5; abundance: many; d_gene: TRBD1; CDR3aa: CASSSDRGFQETQYF; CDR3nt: TGTGCCAGCAGTTCGGACAGGGGGTTCCAAGAGACCCAGTACTTC
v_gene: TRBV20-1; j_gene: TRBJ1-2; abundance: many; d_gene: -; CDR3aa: CSAESPYGYTF; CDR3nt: TGCAGTGCGGAGTCCCCCTATGGCTACACCTTC
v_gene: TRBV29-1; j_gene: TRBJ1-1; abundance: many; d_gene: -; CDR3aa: CSVEDSVNTEAFF; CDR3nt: TGCAGCGTTGAAGACTCAGTGAACACTGAAGCTTTCTTT
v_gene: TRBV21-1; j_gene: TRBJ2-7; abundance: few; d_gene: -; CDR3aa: CASSKTAGGSYEQYF; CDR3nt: TGTGCCAGCAGCAAAACGGCAGGAGGCTCCTACGAGCAGTACTTC
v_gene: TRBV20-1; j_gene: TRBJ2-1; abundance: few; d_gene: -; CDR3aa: CSASGQSGYNEQFF; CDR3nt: TGCAGTGCTAGTGGTCAAAGTGGGTACAATGAGCAGTTCTTC
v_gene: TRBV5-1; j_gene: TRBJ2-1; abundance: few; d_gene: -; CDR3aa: CASSPGLTSRRDNEQFF; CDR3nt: TGCGCCAGCAGCCCGGGACTCACATCGAGAAGAGACAATGAGCAGTTCTTC
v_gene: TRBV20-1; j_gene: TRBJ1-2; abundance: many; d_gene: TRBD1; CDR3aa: CSAKPGQIYGYTF; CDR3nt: TGCAGTGCTAAACCGGGACAGATCTATGGCTACACCTTC
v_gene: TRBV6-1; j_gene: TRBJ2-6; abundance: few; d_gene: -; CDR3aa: CASTPDSLRGANVLTF; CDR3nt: TGTGCCAGCACCCCAGACAGCCTAAGGGGGGCCAACGTCCTGACTTTC
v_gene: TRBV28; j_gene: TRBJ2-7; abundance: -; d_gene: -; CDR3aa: CASSFANRYEQYF; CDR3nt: TGTGCCAGCAGTTTCGCCAACCGCTACGAGCAGTACTTC
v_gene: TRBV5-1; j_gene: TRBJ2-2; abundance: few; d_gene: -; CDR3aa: CASSLKQTTGELFF; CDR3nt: TGCGCCAGCAGCTTGAAGCAAACCACCGGGGAGCTGTTTTTT
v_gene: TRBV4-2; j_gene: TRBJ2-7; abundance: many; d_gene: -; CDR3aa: CASSQGAYEQYF; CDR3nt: TGTGCCAGCAGCCAGGGGGCGTACGAGCAGTACTTC
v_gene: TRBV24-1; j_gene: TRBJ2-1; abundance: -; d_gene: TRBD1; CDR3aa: CATSYGTGLNNEQFF; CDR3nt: TGTGCCACCAGTTACGGGACAGGGCTTAACAATGAGCAGTTCTTC
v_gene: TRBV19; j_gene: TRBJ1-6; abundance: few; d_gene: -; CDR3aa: CASTLRAGNSPLHF; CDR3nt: TGTGCCAGTACCCTCCGAGCAGGGAATTCACCCCTCCACTTT
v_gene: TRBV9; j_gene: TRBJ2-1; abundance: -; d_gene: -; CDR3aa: CASSVAHEQFF; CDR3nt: TGTGCCAGCAGCGTAGCGCACGAGCAGTTCTTC
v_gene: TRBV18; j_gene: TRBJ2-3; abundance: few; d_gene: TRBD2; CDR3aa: CASSPRTSGRFGTDTQYF; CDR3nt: TGTGCCAGCTCACCCCGGACTAGCGGGAGATTTGGCACAGATACGCAGTATTTT
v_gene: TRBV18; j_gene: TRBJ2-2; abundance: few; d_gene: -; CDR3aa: CASSPTQTGELFF; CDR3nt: TGTGCCAGCTCACCAACGCAGACCGGGGAGCTGTTTTTT
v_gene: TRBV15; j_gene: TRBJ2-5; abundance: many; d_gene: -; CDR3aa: CATGEETQYF; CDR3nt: TGTGCCACCGGAGAGGAGACCCAGTACTTC